This is a list of T cell receptor beta chains from one sample in a study of cytomegalovirus exposure and HLA in healthy donors. The protocol was immunoSEQ multiplex PCR, while the TCRdb copy is restricted to in-frame clones and leaves out a portion. The table shows more than 100,000 clones, with roughly 80% occurring only once. The sequencing sample was made of PBMCs. The receptors derive from a man between 45 and 60 years old in good health and CMV-seropositive. Each CDR3 is given with its conserved first and last residue. The D gene is left open where the match is weak. The size field is filled for only some rows; it gives once, few, many or a size class.

v_call: TRBV4-2
d_call: NA
j_call: TRBJ1-2
clone_size: NA
cdr3_aa: CASSQDGSDRNYGYTF
cdr3_nt: TGTGCCAGCAGCCAAGATGGATCGGACAGAAACTATGGCTACACCTTC

v_call: TRBV5-1
d_call: NA
j_call: TRBJ2-2
clone_size: NA
cdr3_aa: CASTAYTGFTGELFF
cdr3_nt: TGCGCCAGCACCGCATATACAGGGTTCACCGGGGAGCTGTTTTTT

v_call: TRBV15
d_call: TRBD1
j_call: TRBJ2-3
clone_size: NA
cdr3_aa: CATSSGDRGMDTQYF
cdr3_nt: TGTGCCACCAGCTCAGGGGACAGGGGGATGGATACGCAGTATTTT

v_call: TRBV6-1
d_call: NA
j_call: TRBJ2-7
clone_size: few
cdr3_aa: CASSDIRSPGSYEQYF
cdr3_nt: TGTGCCAGCAGTGACATCAGGAGCCCGGGGTCCTACGAGCAGTACTTC

v_call: TRBV20-1
d_call: NA
j_call: TRBJ2-1
clone_size: NA
cdr3_aa: CSHLYNEQFF
cdr3_nt: TGCAGCCACTTATACAATGAGCAGTTCTTC

v_call: TRBV6-1
d_call: TRBD1
j_call: TRBJ1-5
clone_size: NA
cdr3_aa: CASRPTGEQPQHF
cdr3_nt: TGTGCCAGCAGACCTACAGGGGAACAGCCCCAGCATTTT

v_call: TRBV28
d_call: TRBD1
j_call: TRBJ2-1
clone_size: NA
cdr3_aa: CASSPSGQGLNEQFF
cdr3_nt: TGTGCCAGCAGTCCATCGGGACAGGGGCTCAATGAGCAGTTCTTC

v_call: TRBV7-2
d_call: NA
j_call: TRBJ2-1
clone_size: NA
cdr3_aa: CASSFAGREQFF
cdr3_nt: TGTGCCAGCAGCTTTGCAGGAAGGGAGCAGTTCTTC

v_call: TRBV7-9
d_call: TRBD1
j_call: TRBJ2-5
clone_size: NA
cdr3_aa: CASSPRQGRETQYF
cdr3_nt: TGTGCCAGCAGCCCCCGACAGGGCCGAGAGACCCAGTACTTC

v_call: TRBV9
d_call: NA
j_call: TRBJ1-1
clone_size: NA
cdr3_aa: CASSYGGGRNTEAFF
cdr3_nt: TGTGCCAGCAGCTACGGGGGGGGGCGAAACACTGAAGCTTTCTTT

v_call: TRBV9
d_call: TRBD2
j_call: TRBJ2-7
clone_size: NA
cdr3_aa: CASSVGGGQSSYEQYF
cdr3_nt: TGTGCCAGCAGCGTAGGCGGGGGGCAGAGCTCCTACGAGCAGTACTTC

v_call: TRBV29-1
d_call: TRBD2
j_call: TRBJ2-5
clone_size: NA
cdr3_aa: CSVEDPPPPGLGKSETQYF
cdr3_nt: TGCAGCGTTGAAGATCCCCCCCCACCGGGACTAGGTAAGTCGGAGACCCAGTACTTC

v_call: TRBV4-2
d_call: TRBD1
j_call: TRBJ2-3
clone_size: NA
cdr3_aa: CASSGPPGQGTDTQYF
cdr3_nt: TGTGCCAGCAGCGGGCCTCCGGGACAGGGCACAGATACGCAGTATTTT

v_call: TRBV30
d_call: TRBD2
j_call: TRBJ2-1
clone_size: few
cdr3_aa: CAWSYWASGDSYNEQFF
cdr3_nt: TGTGCCTGGAGTTACTGGGCTAGCGGGGACTCCTACAATGAGCAGTTCTTC

v_call: TRBV9
d_call: NA
j_call: TRBJ2-3
clone_size: once
cdr3_aa: CASSARDNTDTQYF
cdr3_nt: TGTGCCAGCAGCGCCCGGGACAACACAGATACGCAGTATTTT

v_call: TRBV5-5
d_call: NA
j_call: TRBJ1-1
clone_size: NA
cdr3_aa: CASSLELNTEAFF
cdr3_nt: TGTGCCAGCAGCTTAGAGCTCAACACTGAAGCTTTCTTT

v_call: TRBV5-6
d_call: TRBD1
j_call: TRBJ2-7
clone_size: NA
cdr3_aa: CASSPTGAYEQYF
cdr3_nt: TGTGCCAGCAGCCCTACAGGGGCCTACGAGCAGTACTTC

v_call: TRBV11-3
d_call: NA
j_call: TRBJ2-7
clone_size: NA
cdr3_aa: CASSQGGDSSYEQYF
cdr3_nt: TGTGCCAGCAGCCAGGGGGGAGACAGCTCCTACGAGCAGTACTTC

v_call: TRBV19
d_call: NA
j_call: TRBJ2-5
clone_size: NA
cdr3_aa: CASSTARGQETQYF
cdr3_nt: TGTGCCAGTAGTACCGCCCGCGGCCAAGAGACCCAGTACTTC

v_call: TRBV14
d_call: TRBD1
j_call: TRBJ1-1
clone_size: NA
cdr3_aa: CASSQRTGGSAEAFF
cdr3_nt: TGTGCCAGCAGCCAAAGGACAGGGGGATCGGCTGAAGCTTTCTTT

v_call: TRBV4-2
d_call: TRBD2
j_call: TRBJ2-1
clone_size: NA
cdr3_aa: CASSQSGSTPNEQFF
cdr3_nt: TGTGCCAGCAGCCAGAGCGGGAGTACCCCCAATGAGCAGTTCTTC

v_call: TRBV6-6
d_call: TRBD2
j_call: TRBJ2-7
clone_size: NA
cdr3_aa: CASSYSAGGFYEQYF
cdr3_nt: TGTGCCAGCAGTTACTCGGCGGGGGGTTTTTACGAGCAGTACTTC

v_call: TRBV5-1
d_call: NA
j_call: TRBJ2-2
clone_size: NA
cdr3_aa: CASSMNPTTGELFF
cdr3_nt: TGCGCCAGCAGCATGAACCCTACCACCGGGGAGCTGTTTTTT

v_call: TRBV28
d_call: TRBD1
j_call: TRBJ2-7
clone_size: NA
cdr3_aa: CASSTLGWTGVYEQYF
cdr3_nt: TGTGCCAGCAGTACACTAGGGTGGACAGGGGTCTACGAGCAGTACTTC

v_call: TRBV7-7
d_call: TRBD1
j_call: TRBJ2-2
clone_size: few
cdr3_aa: CASSPGTGGVGGELFF
cdr3_nt: TGTGCCAGTTCTCCCGGGACAGGGGGCGTCGGCGGGGAGCTGTTTTTT

v_call: TRBV9
d_call: TRBD2
j_call: TRBJ2-3
clone_size: NA
cdr3_aa: CASSVASGGEPKQYF
cdr3_nt: TGTGCCAGCAGCGTAGCGTCGGGGGGGGAACCTAAGCAGTATTTT

v_call: TRBV11-2
d_call: NA
j_call: TRBJ2-7
clone_size: NA
cdr3_aa: CASSLAAGTRYEQYF
cdr3_nt: TGTGCCAGCAGCTTAGCTGCGGGGACCCGCTACGAGCAGTACTTC

v_call: TRBV28
d_call: TRBD2
j_call: TRBJ2-7
clone_size: NA
cdr3_aa: CASSSILAGERYEQYF
cdr3_nt: TGTGCCAGCAGTTCCATCCTAGCGGGAGAACGCTACGAGCAGTACTTC

v_call: TRBV19
d_call: TRBD1
j_call: TRBJ2-1
clone_size: NA
cdr3_aa: CASSEPGQGLNEQFF
cdr3_nt: TGTGCCAGTAGTGAACCGGGACAGGGACTCAATGAGCAGTTCTTC

v_call: TRBV7-3
d_call: NA
j_call: TRBJ2-3
clone_size: NA
cdr3_aa: CASSLAGRSDTQYF
cdr3_nt: TGTGCCAGCAGCTTAGCGGGACGGTCAGATACGCAGTATTTT

v_call: TRBV19
d_call: NA
j_call: TRBJ2-7
clone_size: NA
cdr3_aa: CASSIGSQGEQYF
cdr3_nt: TGTGCCAGTAGTATAGGATCGCAGGGTGAGCAGTACTTC

v_call: TRBV30
d_call: TRBD1
j_call: TRBJ1-6
clone_size: NA
cdr3_aa: CAWEGQANSPLHF
cdr3_nt: TGTGCCTGGGAGGGACAGGCCAATTCACCCCTCCACTTT

v_call: TRBV18
d_call: TRBD2
j_call: TRBJ2-1
clone_size: once
cdr3_aa: CASSPPVAGARNEQFF
cdr3_nt: TGTGCCAGCTCACCACCGGTAGCGGGTGCCCGCAATGAGCAGTTCTTC

v_call: TRBV28
d_call: NA
j_call: TRBJ1-5
clone_size: NA
cdr3_aa: CASRRTTGSLQPQHF
cdr3_nt: TGTGCCAGCAGACGTACCACAGGGTCTCTTCAGCCCCAGCATTTT

v_call: TRBV5-6
d_call: TRBD1
j_call: TRBJ1-2
clone_size: NA
cdr3_aa: CASSLGTGGYGYTF
cdr3_nt: TGTGCCAGCAGCTTGGGGACAGGGGGCTATGGCTACACCTTC

v_call: TRBV7-9
d_call: TRBD2
j_call: TRBJ2-3
clone_size: once
cdr3_aa: CASSLGLAGGTQYF
cdr3_nt: TGTGCCAGCAGCTTAGGACTAGCGGGAGGTACGCAGTATTTT

v_call: TRBV5-4
d_call: NA
j_call: TRBJ2-7
clone_size: once
cdr3_aa: CASSVSPSGTYSYEQYF
cdr3_nt: TGTGCCAGCAGTGTATCCCCTTCCGGGACATACTCCTACGAGCAGTACTTC

v_call: TRBV27
d_call: TRBD1
j_call: TRBJ2-7
clone_size: NA
cdr3_aa: CASRGAAGGIYKEQYF
cdr3_nt: TGTGCCAGCAGGGGGGCGGCAGGGGGCATCTATAAGGAGCAGTACTTC

v_call: TRBV5-4
d_call: TRBD1
j_call: TRBJ2-7
clone_size: NA
cdr3_aa: CASSLPPGQGSYEQYF
cdr3_nt: TGTGCCAGCAGCTTGCCTCCGGGACAGGGCTCCTACGAGCAGTACTTC

v_call: TRBV19
d_call: NA
j_call: TRBJ2-2
clone_size: few
cdr3_aa: CASSTSGALTGELFF
cdr3_nt: TGTGCCAGTAGTACATCAGGGGCGCTCACCGGGGAGCTGTTTTTT

v_call: TRBV4-2
d_call: TRBD2
j_call: TRBJ2-7
clone_size: NA
cdr3_aa: CASSQGTGGGSYEQYF
cdr3_nt: TGTGCCAGCAGCCAAGGGACGGGCGGGGGCTCCTACGAGCAGTACTTC

v_call: TRBV28
d_call: TRBD2
j_call: TRBJ2-7
clone_size: NA
cdr3_aa: CASSFFREGHEQYF
cdr3_nt: TGTGCCAGCAGTTTTTTCCGGGAGGGCCACGAGCAGTACTTC

v_call: TRBV15
d_call: TRBD1
j_call: TRBJ2-2
clone_size: once
cdr3_aa: CATSTGQGAGELFF
cdr3_nt: TGTGCCACCAGCACGGGACAGGGGGCCGGGGAGCTGTTTTTT

v_call: TRBV7-8
d_call: TRBD2
j_call: TRBJ2-7
clone_size: NA
cdr3_aa: CASSPRGGTDTYEQYF
cdr3_nt: TGTGCCAGCAGCCCTCGGGGGGGGACGGACACCTACGAGCAGTACTTC